These 26 T cell receptor beta chains share one sample of origin, sequenced in a study of cytomegalovirus exposure and HLA in healthy donors. This PCR relied on a set of 60 Vbeta primers and 13 Jbeta primers. Measured with immunoSEQ multiplex PCR; TCRdb has only the in-frame clones, and not every one. The sample has under 250,000 clones, over 65% seen once. The material sequenced was PBMCs. The receptor source for this set is a woman in her twenties or thirties in good health and CMV-seronegative.

In this sample, this clone turned up once. V is TRBV28 and J is TRBJ1-4, with D unresolved. CDR1 and CDR2 from the germline V gene are MDHEN and SYDVKM. The CDR3 loop spans 14 amino acids. V was pared by 6 bases and J by 3 bases, with 11 bases between. The CDR3 spells CASSGLHSNEKLFF. As DNA, the CDR3 is TGTGCCAGCAGCGGACTCCACTCTAATGAAAAACTGTTTTTT.

In this sample, this clone turned up a few times. The chain employs TRBV7-9 and TRBJ2-7; 11 bases align to TRBD1. Germline V gives CDR1 SEHNR, CDR2 FQNEAQ (reference sequence). This CDR3 region has 15 residues. V lost 3 bases and J lost 5; bases outside the gene matches: 6. CDR3 nucleotide sequence: TGTGCCAGCAGCTTCCCGGGACAGGGGGACCACGAGCAGTACTTC. It encodes CASSFPGQGDHEQYF.

The CDR3 nucleotides are TGTGCCAGCAGTTACGTTCTAGGCACAGATACGCAGTATTTT. Translating it yields CASSYVLGTDTQYF. The V gene is TRBV6-6, the J gene TRBJ2-3; D unclear. Germline CDR1 and CDR2: MNHNY and SVGAGI (reference sequence). Deletions cut 2 bases from V and 1 base from J, with 7 bases between. The CDR3 has 14 residues.

The chain employs TRBV7-2 and TRBJ1-2, with 8 bases that match TRBD1. This CDR3 region has 14 residues. The trim removed 4 bases at V and 5 bases at J, leaving 6 bases unmatched. The germline gives CDR1 SGHTA, CDR2 FQGNSA. DNA of the CDR3: TGTGCCAGCAGCTCGGACAGGGAGATATATGGCTACACCTTC. The encoded protein is CASSSDREIYGYTF.

The V call is TRBV19, the J call TRBJ2-5, with D possibly matching TRBD1 (5 bases). CDR1 is LNHDA and CDR2 is SQIVND in the germline V gene (reference sequence). V was pared by 3 bases and J by 1 base, with 12 bases between. The CDR3 has 15 amino acids. The CDR3 spells CASSIDQGSQETQYF. In DNA, the CDR3 is TGTGCCAGTAGTATTGATCAGGGTTCCCAAGAGACCCAGTACTTC. Full variable domain (outside the CDR3, taken from reference TRBV19 and TRBJ2-5): DGGITQSPKYLFRKEGQNVTLSCEQNLNHDAMYWYRQDPGQGLRLIYYSQIVNDFQKGDIAEGYSVSREKKESFPLTVTSAQKNPTAFYLCASSIDQGSQETQYFGPGTRLLVL.

The V and J genes are TRBV7-2 and TRBJ2-7, with 7 bases fitting TRBD2. V lost 2 bases to trimming and J lost 2 bases; unmatched junction nucleotides: 9. In germline, CDR1 is SGHTA, CDR2 FQGNSA. CDR3 size: 16 residues. The CDR3 nucleotides are TGTGCCAGCAGCTTACCCGAGCGGGAACCTGCCTACGAGCAGTACTTC. Its protein is CASSLPEREPAYEQYF.

The CDR3 here is CSGRNRGRAEAFF. CDR3 nucleotide sequence: TGCAGCGGACGAAACAGGGGGCGGGCTGAAGCTTTCTTT. The V call is TRBV29-1, the J call TRBJ1-1, with 9 bases fitting TRBD1. CDR3 length equals 13 residues. Germline V CDR1 and CDR2: SQVTM, ANQGSEA. V was clipped by 7 bases and J by 6 bases; unmatched bases: 9.

The chain recombines TRBV11-1 with TRBJ2-5, with 7 bases that match TRBD1. Germline V gene sequence: CDR1 SGHAT, CDR2 FQDESV (reference sequence). V trimming: 2 bases; J trimming: 4 bases; junction bases outside the gene matches: 7. This CDR3 is 15 amino acids long. The CDR3 DNA reads TGTGCCAGCAGCTTATCGTTGTCAGGGGGAGAGACCCAGTACTTC. Translating gives CASSLSLSGGETQYF.

The chain employs TRBV11-2 and TRBJ2-5; D is ambiguous. Germline V gene data show CDR1 as SGHAT and CDR2 as FQNNGV. This CDR3 has 13 amino acids. Trimming stripped 1 base from V and 5 bases from J, with 8 bases between. CDR3 amino acids: CASSLGSAETQYF. CDR3 bases: TGTGCCAGCAGCTTAGGTTCAGCGGAGACCCAGTACTTC.

In its sample, this clone was seen a few times. J is TRBJ1-2 and V is TRBV7-9; no clear D. V gave up 1 base and J gave up 6 bases, with 15 bases separating them. The germline V gene has CDR1 SEHNR and CDR2 FQNEAQ (reference sequence). The length of the CDR3 is 15 residues. CDR3 sequence (DNA): TGTGCCAGCAGCTTAGGGTCAGTCTCTCCGAATGGCTACACCTTC. Amino acids: CASSLGSVSPNGYTF.

The CDR3 nucleotides are TGTGCCAGCAGCTTGGGGGGGGCGCCGAACACTGAAGCTTTCTTT. Its translation: CASSLGGAPNTEAFF. The V call is TRBV7-6, the J call TRBJ1-1, with a weak D call TRBD1 (6 bases). Trimming cost V 3 bases and J 1 base, with 12 bases left between them. This CDR3 has 15 amino acids. The V gene's germline CDR1 is SGHVS and CDR2 FNYEAQ. The full variable domain, its missing parts supplied by reference TRBV7-6 and TRBJ1-1, is GAGVSQSPRYKVTKRGQDVALRCDPISGHVSLYWYRQALGQGPEFLTYFNYEAQQDKSGLPNDRFSAERPEGSISTLTIQRTEQRDSAMYRCASSLGGAPNTEAFFGQGTRLTVV.

The chain recombines TRBV28 with TRBJ2-5; 7 bases match TRBD1. With 7 bases clipped from V and 5 bases from J, the junction kept 10 bases outside the gene matches. The CDR3 contains 14 residues. CDR1 MDHEN and CDR2 SYDVKM come from the germline V gene. CDR3 bases: TGTGCCAGCACTTATTCCGGGACAGTCGAGACCCAGTACTTC. Protein sequence: CASTYSGTVETQYF.

Only one count was recorded for this clone. V is TRBV7-9 and J is TRBJ2-1; TRBD2 matches 7 bases. This CDR3 is 14 amino acids long. V shed 4 bases, J shed 11 bases, and the junction held 11 bases outside the gene matches. The germline CDR1 and CDR2 sequences are SEHNR and FQNEAQ (reference sequence). CDR3 in DNA: TGTGCCAGCAGCTGGGGAGGGTTGGGGGGGAAGCAGTTCTTC. Protein: CASSWGGLGGKQFF.

The V gene is TRBV10-2, the J gene TRBJ1-1; D is perhaps TRBD1 (5 bases). The ends were cut back, 0 bases at V and 4 bases at J, with 6 bases in the middle. This CDR3 has 13 residues. The germline V gene has CDR1 WSHSY and CDR2 SAAADI. The CDR3 coding sequence is TGCGCCAGCAGTGAGTCGGGGGGCACTGAAGCTTTCTTT. It yields the protein CASSESGGTEAFF.

V gene TRBV7-6 combines with J gene TRBJ1-1; D is undetermined. Trimming removed 0 bases from V and 2 bases from J, with 7 bases in between. The germline CDR1 and CDR2 sequences are SGHVS and FNYEAQ. The CDR3 length is 14 residues. This chain's CDR3 is CASSLASVNTEAFF. The DNA of the CDR3 is TGTGCCAGCAGCTTAGCTTCCGTTAACACTGAAGCTTTCTTT.

The chain is built from TRBV27 and TRBJ2-4; 11 bases map to TRBD1. Unmatched junction bases numbered 7, after V lost 6 bases and J lost 9 bases. CDR1 is MNHEY and CDR2 is SMNVEV in the germline V gene (reference sequence). The CDR3 sequence is 14 residues long. The CDR3 loop reads CASRWTGGSGIQYF. CDR3 bases: TGTGCCAGCAGATGGACAGGGGGCTCTGGCATTCAGTACTTC.

This chain connects TRBV6-1 to TRBJ2-7, with 7 bases matching TRBD1. Trimming removed 6 bases from V and 3 bases from J; junction bases left unmatched: 8. Germline CDR1 MNHNS, CDR2 SASEGT. The CDR3 is 14 residues long. The CDR3 is CASRVRQGGYEQYF. The DNA of the CDR3 is TGTGCCAGCAGGGTAAGACAGGGCGGCTACGAGCAGTACTTC.

The CDR3 DNA reads as TGTGCCAGCAGAGATCAAAGGTGGGTGGGGAGGTGGGATCAGTACTTC. Its translation is CASRDQRWVGRWDQYF. The V and J genes are TRBV21-1 and TRBJ2-4; the DNA was not used to check the table's D call, TRBD2. TRBV21-1 is a listed pseudogene. The CDR3 extends over 16 amino acids.

CDR3 protein: CASSLRQGQRAYEQYF. CDR3 bases: TGTGCCAGCAGCTTAAGACAGGGGCAGCGGGCCTACGAGCAGTACTTC. The chain links TRBV5-6 to TRBJ2-7; TRBD1 agrees at 8 bases. The germline V gene has CDR1 SGHDT and CDR2 YYEEEE. The CDR3 runs to 16 residues. Germline trimming cut 2 bases from V and 2 bases from J; bases unmatched to any gene: 9.

This clone appeared a few times. CDR3 bases: TGTGCCAGCAGTTACTCGATTAACGGGAGGTACGAGCAGTACTTC. It is translated as CASSYSINGRYEQYF. The V call is TRBV6-5, the J call TRBJ2-7, with 7 positions matching TRBD2. CDR1 is MNHEY and CDR2 is SVGAGI in the germline V gene. V was pared by 0 bases and J by 4 bases, with 6 bases of the junction left unmatched. This CDR3 is 15 amino acids long.

The chain employs TRBV5-4 and TRBJ1-2, with 7 bases aligning to TRBD1. Germline V CDR1 and CDR2: SGHNT, YYREEE (reference sequence). The CDR3 is 14 residues long. V lost 1 base to trimming and J lost 2 bases; unmatched junction nucleotides: 2. CDR3 region: CASSLMTGNYGYTF. The CDR3 DNA reads as TGTGCCAGCAGCTTGATGACAGGGAACTATGGCTACACCTTC.

J is TRBJ2-5 and V is TRBV28; D remains unclear. V dropped 2 bases and J dropped 5 bases, with 3 bases sitting between them. The V gene's germline CDR1 is MDHEN and CDR2 SYDVKM. The CDR3 runs to 11 residues. This CDR3 reads CASSLLETQYF. For the CDR3, the DNA is TGTGCCAGCAGTTTACTCGAGACCCAGTACTTC.

There are a few counts of this clone. The CDR3 DNA reads TGTGCCAGCAGCTTGGAGGCCGAGTCGTCCGGGGACTATGGCTACACCTTC. The encoded protein is CASSLEAESSGDYGYTF. The rearrangement links TRBV5-5 to TRBJ1-2; unclear D gene. The CDR3 is made up of 17 amino acids. CDR1 and CDR2 (germline): SGHKS, YYEKEE (reference sequence). With 0 bases removed from V and 3 bases from J, the gap between germline ends came to 18 bases.

This chain connects TRBV2 to TRBJ1-2, with 8 bases lining up with TRBD1. CDR3 length: 13 residues. Unmatched junction bases numbered 6, after V lost 8 bases and J lost 4 bases. Germline CDR1 and CDR2: SNHLY and FYNNEI. Here the CDR3 reads CASRSQGAYGYTF. DNA for the CDR3: TGTGCCAGCCGGTCCCAGGGGGCCTATGGCTACACCTTC.

This chain connects TRBV7-9 to TRBJ1-6; possibly TRBD1 for D (5 bases). V was shortened by 1 base and J by 6 bases, with 7 bases between the two germline ends. CDR3 size: 14 residues. Germline CDR1 SEHNR, CDR2 FQNEAQ (reference sequence). CDR3 residues: CASSLGQLNSPLHF. DNA of the CDR3: TGTGCCAGCAGCTTAGGACAGCTTAATTCACCCCTCCACTTT.

This chain joins TRBV15 and TRBJ2-5; 8 positions agree with TRBD1. The J call is uncertain, as TRBJ2-7 better fits the DNA end. Germline CDR1 and CDR2: LNHNV and YYDKDF (reference sequence). The CDR3 covers 15 residues. This chain's CDR3 is CATSSDRGYFSEQYF. The DNA for the CDR3 is TGTGCCACCAGCAGTGACAGGGGCTACTTCTCCGAGCAGTACTTC.